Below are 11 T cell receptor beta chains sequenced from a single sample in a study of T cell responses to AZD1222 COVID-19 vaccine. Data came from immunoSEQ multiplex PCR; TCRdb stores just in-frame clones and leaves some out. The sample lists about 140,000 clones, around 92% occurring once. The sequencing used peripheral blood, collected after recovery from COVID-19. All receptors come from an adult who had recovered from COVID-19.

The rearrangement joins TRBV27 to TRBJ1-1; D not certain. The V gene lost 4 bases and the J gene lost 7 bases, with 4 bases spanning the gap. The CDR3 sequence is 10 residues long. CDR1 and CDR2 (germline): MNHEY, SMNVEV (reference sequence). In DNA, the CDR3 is TGTGCCAGCAGTTCAGATGAAGCTTTCTTT. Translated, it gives CASSSDEAFF.

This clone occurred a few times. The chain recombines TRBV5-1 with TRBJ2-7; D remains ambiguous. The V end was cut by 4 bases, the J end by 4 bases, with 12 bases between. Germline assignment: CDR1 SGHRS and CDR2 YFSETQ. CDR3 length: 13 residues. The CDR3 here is CASSPNVGYEQYF. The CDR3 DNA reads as TGCGCCAGCAGCCCGAATGTCGGATACGAGCAGTACTTC.

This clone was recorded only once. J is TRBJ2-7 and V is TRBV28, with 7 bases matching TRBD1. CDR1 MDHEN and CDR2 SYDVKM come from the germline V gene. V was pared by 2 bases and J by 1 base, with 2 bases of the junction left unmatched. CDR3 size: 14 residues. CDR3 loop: CASSLPDRSYEQYF. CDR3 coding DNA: TGTGCCAGCAGTTTACCGGACAGGTCCTACGAGCAGTACTTC.

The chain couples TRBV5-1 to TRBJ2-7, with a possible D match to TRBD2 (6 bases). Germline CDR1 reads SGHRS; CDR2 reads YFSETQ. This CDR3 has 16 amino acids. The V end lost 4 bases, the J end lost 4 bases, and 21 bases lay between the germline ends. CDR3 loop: CASSPPVGRGRYEQYF. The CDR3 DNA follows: TGCGCCAGCAGCCCCCCCGTAGGCCGAGGGAGGTACGAGCAGTACTTC.

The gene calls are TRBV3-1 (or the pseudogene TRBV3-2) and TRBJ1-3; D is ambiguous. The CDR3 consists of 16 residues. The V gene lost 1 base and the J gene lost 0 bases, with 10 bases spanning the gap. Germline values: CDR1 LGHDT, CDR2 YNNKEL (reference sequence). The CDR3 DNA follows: TGTGCCAGCAGCCAAGGTTCACAGTCCTCTGGAAACACCATATATTTT. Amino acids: CASSQGSQSSGNTIYF.

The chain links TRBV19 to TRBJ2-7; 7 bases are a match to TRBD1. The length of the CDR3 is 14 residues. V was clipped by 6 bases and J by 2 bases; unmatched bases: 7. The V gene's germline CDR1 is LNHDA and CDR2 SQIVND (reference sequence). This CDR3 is CASSLDRATYEQYF. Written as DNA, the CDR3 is TGTGCCAGTAGCTTAGACAGGGCCACCTACGAGCAGTACTTC.

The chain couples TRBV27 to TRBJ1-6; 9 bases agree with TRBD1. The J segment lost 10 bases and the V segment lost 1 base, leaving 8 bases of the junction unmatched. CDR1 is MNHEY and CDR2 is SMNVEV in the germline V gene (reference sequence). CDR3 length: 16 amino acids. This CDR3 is CASSLFLGQGMSPLHF. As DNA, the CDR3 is TGTGCCAGCAGTTTATTCCTGGGACAGGGAATGTCACCCCTCCACTTT.

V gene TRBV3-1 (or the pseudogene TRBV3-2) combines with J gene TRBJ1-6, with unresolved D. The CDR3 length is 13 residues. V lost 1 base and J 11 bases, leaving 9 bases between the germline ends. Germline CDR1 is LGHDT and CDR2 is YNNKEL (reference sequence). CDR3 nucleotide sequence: TGTGCCAGCAGCCAAGTCCCAAGGACACCCCTCCACTTT. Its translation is CASSQVPRTPLHF.

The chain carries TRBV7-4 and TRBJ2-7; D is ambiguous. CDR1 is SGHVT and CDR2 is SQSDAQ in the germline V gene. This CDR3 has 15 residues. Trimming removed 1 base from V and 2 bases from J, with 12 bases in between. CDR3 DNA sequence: TGTGCCAGCAGCTTAGGAGGTGCAGCCCCCTACGAGCAGTACTTC. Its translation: CASSLGGAAPYEQYF.

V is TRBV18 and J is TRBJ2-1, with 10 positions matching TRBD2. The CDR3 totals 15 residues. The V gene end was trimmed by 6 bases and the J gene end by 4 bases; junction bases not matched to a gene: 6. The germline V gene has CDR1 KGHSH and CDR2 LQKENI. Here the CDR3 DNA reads TGTGCCAGCTCGCAACCTAGCGGGGGATACAATGAGCAGTTCTTC. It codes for CASSQPSGGYNEQFF.

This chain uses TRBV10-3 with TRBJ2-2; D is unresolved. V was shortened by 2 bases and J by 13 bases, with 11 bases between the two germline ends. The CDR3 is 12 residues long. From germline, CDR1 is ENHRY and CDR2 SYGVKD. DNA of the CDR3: TGTGCCATCAGTGAGCCCCCCTTGGGGCTGTTTTTT. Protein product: CAISEPPLGLFF.